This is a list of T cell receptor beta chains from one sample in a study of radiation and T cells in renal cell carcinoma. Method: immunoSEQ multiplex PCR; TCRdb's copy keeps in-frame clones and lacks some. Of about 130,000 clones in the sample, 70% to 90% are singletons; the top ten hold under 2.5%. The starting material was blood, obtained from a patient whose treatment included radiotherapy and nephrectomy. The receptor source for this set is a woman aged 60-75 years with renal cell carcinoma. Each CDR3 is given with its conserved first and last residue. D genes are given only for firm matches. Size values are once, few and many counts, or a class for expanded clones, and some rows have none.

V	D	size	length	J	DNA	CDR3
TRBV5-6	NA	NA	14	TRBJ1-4	TGTGCCAGCAGCTCACCGAAATGGAGCGAAAAACTGTTTTTT	CASSSPKWSEKLFF
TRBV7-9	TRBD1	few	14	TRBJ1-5	TGTGCCAGCAGCACCGGACAGGGTAACCAGCCCCAGCATTTT	CASSTGQGNQPQHF
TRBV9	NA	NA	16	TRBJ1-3	TGTGCCAGCAGCGTAGGCGCGGCCAGCTCTGGAAACACCATATATTTT	CASSVGAASSGNTIYF
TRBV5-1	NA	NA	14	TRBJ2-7	TGCGCCAGCAGCTTACCGGGACCACCTTACGAGCAGTACTTC	CASSLPGPPYEQYF
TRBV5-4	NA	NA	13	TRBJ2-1	TGTGCCAGCATATCTAGGGCCCTCAATGAGCAGTTCTTC	CASISRALNEQFF
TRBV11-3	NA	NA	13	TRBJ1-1	TGTGCCAGCAGCATCGGGACACTTGGAGAAGCTTTCTTT	CASSIGTLGEAFF
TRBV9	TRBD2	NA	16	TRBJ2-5	TGTGCCAGCAGCGCGAGCCCCTCTAGCGGGAGAGAGACCCAGTACTTC	CASSASPSSGRETQYF
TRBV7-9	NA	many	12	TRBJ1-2	TGTGCCAGCAGCTCGGGACTCCAAGGCTACACCTTC	CASSSGLQGYTF
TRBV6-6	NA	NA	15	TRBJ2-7	TGTGCCAGCAGTTATCCCTCCGGGTCCACCTACGAGCAGTACTTC	CASSYPSGSTYEQYF
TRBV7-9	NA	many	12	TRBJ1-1	TGTGCCAGCAGCCCCAGGGACCAGGAAGCTTTCTTT	CASSPRDQEAFF
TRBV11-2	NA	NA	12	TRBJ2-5	TGTGCCAGCAGCTTAGAAGGAGAGACCCAGTACTTC	CASSLEGETQYF
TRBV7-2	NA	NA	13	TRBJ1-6	TGTGCCAGCAGCTTTTCACTTGGTTCACCCCTCCACTTT	CASSFSLGSPLHF
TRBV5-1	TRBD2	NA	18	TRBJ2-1	TGCGCCAGCAGTGATGGACTAGCGGGCGGAGCTTCTTACAATGAGCAGTTCTTC	CASSDGLAGGASYNEQFF
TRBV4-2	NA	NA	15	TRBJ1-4	TGTGCCAGCGGCCAGGGTCAGGGCGTAAATGAAAAACTGTTTTTT	CASGQGQGVNEKLFF
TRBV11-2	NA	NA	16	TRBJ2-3	TGTGCCAGCAGCACAGGGACTCTGGCTAGCACAGATACGCAGTATTTT	CASSTGTLASTDTQYF
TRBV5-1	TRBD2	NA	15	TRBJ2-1	TGCGCCAGCAGCTTGGATCGTGCGGGAGAGGGCGAGCAGTTCTTC	CASSLDRAGEGEQFF
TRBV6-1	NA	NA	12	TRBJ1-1	TGTGCCAGCAGGGAGGGGAACACTGAAGCTTTCTTT	CASREGNTEAFF
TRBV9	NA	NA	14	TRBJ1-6	TGTGCCAGCAGCGGGCCGGGGAGTAATTCACCCCTCCACTTT	CASSGPGSNSPLHF
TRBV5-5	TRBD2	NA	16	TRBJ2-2	TGTGCCAGCAGCTTCAGCGGGGGCGCGAACACCGGGGAGCTGTTTTTT	CASSFSGGANTGELFF
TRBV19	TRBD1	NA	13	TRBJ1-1	TGTGCCAGTACAGGGGGCTGGGGCCTTGGAGCTTTCTTT	CASTGGWGLGAFF
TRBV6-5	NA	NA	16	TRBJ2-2	TGTGCCAGCAGTTACCCCGTAACGGGGAACACCGGGGAGCTGTTTTTT	CASSYPVTGNTGELFF
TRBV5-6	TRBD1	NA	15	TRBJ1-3	TGTGCCAGCAGCTCCCCAGGGGGCTCTGGAAACACCATATATTTT	CASSSPGGSGNTIYF
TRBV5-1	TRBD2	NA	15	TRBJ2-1	TGCGCCAGCAGTGTGACTAGCGCCCACTACAATGAGCAGTTCTTC	CASSVTSAHYNEQFF
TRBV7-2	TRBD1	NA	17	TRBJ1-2	TGTGCCAGCAGCTTACAGCTGGGACAGGGGTCTAACTATGGCTACACCTTC	CASSLQLGQGSNYGYTF
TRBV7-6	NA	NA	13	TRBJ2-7	TGTGCCAGCACCCCAGATTACTCCTACGAGCAGTACTTC	CASTPDYSYEQYF
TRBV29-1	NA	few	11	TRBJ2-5	TGCAGCGTTGGGGTCAGTGAGACCCAGTACTTC	CSVGVSETQYF
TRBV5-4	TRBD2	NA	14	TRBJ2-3	TGTGCCAGCAGCGAGCGGGGGGTGTCAGATACGCAGTATTTT	CASSERGVSDTQYF
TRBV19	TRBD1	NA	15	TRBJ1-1	TGTGCCAGTAATGCGCCGGGACAGACGAACACTGAAGCTTTCTTT	CASNAPGQTNTEAFF
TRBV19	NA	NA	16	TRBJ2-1	TGTGCCAGTAGTCTAACCGCAAGGGGCTCCTACAATGAGCAGTTCTTC	CASSLTARGSYNEQFF
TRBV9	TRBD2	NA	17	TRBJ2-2	TGTGCCAGCAGCGTGATTAGCGGGGGGGCCGAGAACGGGGAGCTGTTTTTT	CASSVISGGAENGELFF